This entry lists 25 T cell receptor beta chains sequenced from one sample in a study of T cells in Graves' hyperthyroidism and ophthalmopathy. Amplified TCR beta CDR3 regions came from RNA transcripts. A first-round RT-PCR of the TCR CDR3 used the HTBI primer set. MiXCR was run by TCRdb on the multiplex PCR reads, yielding one entry per CDR3 protein. The data hold some 700,000 distinct CDR3 sequences, with 15% to 20% observed a single time. The sequencing sample was made of blood. Source of these receptors: a man aged 50 to 60 with Graves' hyperthyroidism.

CDR3 sequence: CASSLWHIQETQYF. In nucleotides, the CDR3 is TGTGCCAGCAGCTTATGGCACATTCAAGAGACCCAGTACTTC. V gene TRBV7-2 combines with J gene TRBJ2-5; D ambiguous. Between the trimmed V and J ends, which lost 2 bases and 2 bases, there was a span of 9 bases. CDR3 length: 14 residues. The germline gives CDR1 SGHTA, CDR2 FQGNSA.

This clonotype has more than one count but fewer than ten. The chain joins TRBV3-1 to TRBJ1-3; no firm D call. The CDR3 runs 14 residues. With 2 bases removed from V and 0 bases from J, the gap between germline ends came to 5 bases. The germline CDR1 and CDR2 sequences are LGHDT and YNNKEL (reference sequence). CDR3 sequence (DNA): TGTGCCAGCAGCCAACCACTCTCTGGAAACACCATATATTTT. It yields the protein CASSQPLSGNTIYF.

At least ten counts were recorded for this clonotype. CDR3 nucleotide sequence: TGTGCCTGGGGTGAGACGACATGGACCCAGTACTTC. It specifies CAWGETTWTQYF. This chain connects TRBV30 to TRBJ2-5; D remains ambiguous. This CDR3 spans 12 amino acids. Between the trimmed V and J ends, which lost 5 bases and 7 bases, there was a span of 14 bases. Germline V gene lookup returns CDR1 GTSNPN and CDR2 SVGIG (reference sequence). The full variable domain, rest sourced from reference TRBV30 and TRBJ2-5, is SQTIHQWPATLVQPVGSPLSLECTVEGTSNPNLYWYRQAAGRGLQLLFYSVGIGQISSEVPQNLSASRPQDRQFILSSKKLLLSDSGFYLCAWGETTWTQYFGPGTRLLVL.

This clonotype was seen many times. The chain couples TRBV27 to TRBJ2-5, with 7 bases lining up with TRBD1. V shed 3 bases, J shed 12 bases, and the junction held 10 bases outside the gene matches. Germline-derived CDR1 and CDR2 are MNHEY and SMNVEV (reference sequence). The CDR3 is 13 amino acids. The DNA for the CDR3 is TGTGCCAGCAGTTTCCAGGAAGGACAGGCCAAGTACTTC. Residues: CASSFQEGQAKYF.

This clonotype has ten or more counts. The chain has TRBV28 and TRBJ2-5; 9 bases agree with TRBD2. CDR1 and CDR2 from the germline V gene are MDHEN and SYDVKM. V shed 4 bases, J shed 0 bases, and the junction held 6 bases outside the gene matches. The CDR3 runs 16 residues. The CDR3 loop reads CASSSHRTSDQETQYF. Written as DNA, the CDR3 is TGTGCCAGCAGTTCCCACCGGACTAGCGACCAAGAGACCCAGTACTTC.

This chain uses TRBV19 with TRBJ2-1; D is possibly TRBD2 (5 bases). Germline CDR1 reads LNHDA; CDR2 reads SQIVND (reference sequence). V was trimmed by 4 bases and J by 8 bases, leaving 15 bases between them. The CDR3 runs 14 residues. CDR3 coding DNA: TGTGCCAGTAGTAGTAGTCTCCTACTAGATGAGCAGTTCTTC. Its protein is CASSSSLLLDEQFF.

The CDR3 bases are TGTGCCAGCAGTCGCCCCGGGTCAGTGAGCTATGGCTACACCTTC. This translates into CASSRPGSVSYGYTF. V usage is TRBV28 and J usage is TRBJ1-2; D is unclear. Trimming cost V 5 bases and J 4 bases, with 17 bases left between them. The CDR3 is made up of 15 amino acids. Looked up from germline, CDR1 is MDHEN and CDR2 is SYDVKM.

This clonotype was counted at least ten times. This rearrangement joins TRBV2 to TRBJ2-2; no firm D call. The CDR3 totals 12 residues. The V end lost 7 bases, the J end lost 6 bases, and 9 bases lay between the germline ends. Germline V gene data show CDR1 as SNHLY and CDR2 as FYNNEI. The CDR3 is CASILQAGELFF. The DNA of the CDR3 is TGTGCCAGCATCCTTCAGGCCGGGGAGCTGTTTTTT.

This clonotype was seen repeatedly, ten times or more. V gene TRBV28 combines with J gene TRBJ2-3, with 9 bases that match TRBD2. CDR1 and CDR2 (germline): MDHEN, SYDVKM. This CDR3 comprises 17 residues. Trimming took 1 base from V and 2 from J; bases not matched to a gene: 7. In DNA form, the CDR3 reads TGTGCCAGCAGTTTATTGGCTAGCGGGACCCACACAGATACGCAGTATTTT. This codes for CASSLLASGTHTDTQYF.

There are many counts of this clonotype. V is TRBV29-1 and J is TRBJ2-7; TRBD1 agrees at 10 bases. CDR1 is SQVTM and CDR2 is ANQGSEA in the germline V gene. After removal of 8 bases from V and 2 bases from J, the junction contained 6 bases not matched to a gene. This CDR3 comprises 13 residues. The CDR3 is CSIPGQGTYEQYF. The DNA for the CDR3 is TGCAGCATACCGGGACAGGGGACCTACGAGCAGTACTTC.

For this clonotype: The junction differs from germline at one of its ends, possibly a read error. V gene TRBV7-8 combines with J gene TRBJ2-1, with D possibly being TRBD1 (6 bases). Per germline, CDR1 SGHVS and CDR2 FQNEAQ. The CDR3 runs to 12 residues. The CDR3 region has the DNA TGTGCCAGCAACTTAGAGGGGGATGAGCAGTTCTTC. Protein product: CASNLEGDEQFF. The full variable domain, with the rest looked up from reference TRBV7-8 and TRBJ2-1, is GAGVSQSPRYKVAKRGQDVALRCDPISGHVSLFWYQQALGQGPEFLTYFQNEAQLDKSGLPSDRFFAERPEGSVSTLKIQRTQQEDSAVYLCASNLEGDEQFFGPGTRLTVL.

The chain carries TRBV28 and TRBJ1-5, with D perhaps matching TRBD1 (5 bases). V shed 5 bases and J shed 8 bases, with 22 bases lying between them. The CDR3 covers 16 residues. Germline CDR1 reads MDHEN; CDR2 reads SYDVKM. The CDR3 reads CASSTPGRALGEPQHF. The DNA of the CDR3 is TGTGCCAGCAGTACACCAGGCAGGGCACTTGGGGAGCCCCAGCATTTT.

This clonotype turned up a few times. This chain connects TRBV6-1 to TRBJ1-2; 7 positions match TRBD1. CDR1 and CDR2 from the germline V gene are MNHNS and SASEGT. CDR3 length: 14 residues. The ends lost 7 bases at V and 5 bases at J; junction bases unmatched: 10. CDR3 nucleotides: TGTGCCAGCAATTCGGGGATGACAGGGTATGGCTACACCTTC. Translating gives CASNSGMTGYGYTF.

This chain connects TRBV28 to TRBJ1-2; D gene ambiguous. The ends were cut back, 2 bases at V and 8 bases at J, with 12 bases in the middle. Germline CDR1 is MDHEN and CDR2 is SYDVKM. This CDR3 spans 13 amino acids. DNA for the CDR3: TGTGCCAGCAGTTTAAGTAGTAGGCACGGCTACACCTTC. This encodes CASSLSSRHGYTF.

The sample holds many counts of this clonotype. V and J are TRBV28 and TRBJ2-3; 8 bases are shared with TRBD2. Germline V lookup: CDR1 MDHEN, CDR2 SYDVKM. The CDR3 loop spans 16 amino acids. J was trimmed by 3 bases and V by 4 bases; bases with no gene match: 9. The CDR3 here is CASSSPGERGTDTQYF. The CDR3 nucleotides are TGTGCCAGCAGTTCCCCCGGGGAGCGGGGGACAGATACGCAGTATTTT.

This clonotype was detected ten times or more. The rearrangement links TRBV7-2 to TRBJ2-1; D unclear. Per the germline V gene, CDR1 is SGHTA and CDR2 is FQGNSA. This CDR3 comprises 14 residues. V gave up 1 base and J gave up 6 bases, with 10 bases separating them. The CDR3 loop is CASSLGGSVNEQFF. CDR3 sequence (DNA): TGTGCCAGCAGCTTAGGGGGATCTGTCAATGAGCAGTTCTTC.

This clonotype appeared a few times. The V gene is TRBV18, the J gene TRBJ2-1; 12 nucleotides line up with TRBD2. CDR3 length: 17 residues. CDR1 is KGHSH and CDR2 is LQKENI in the germline V gene. With V trimmed by 2 bases and J by 6 bases, 8 bases remained unmatched. The chain's CDR3 is CASSPGLAGFNGNEQFF. The DNA of the CDR3 is TGTGCCAGCTCACCAGGACTAGCGGGGTTCAATGGCAATGAGCAGTTCTTC.

This chain connects TRBV10-3 to TRBJ1-2; D uncertain. V was shortened by 6 bases and J by 0 bases, with 17 bases between the two germline ends. Germline V gene data show CDR1 as ENHRY and CDR2 as SYGVKD. This CDR3 is built from 16 residues. The CDR3 here is CAIRVPPGPANYGYTF. CDR3 bases: TGTGCCATCAGAGTCCCTCCCGGGCCAGCTAACTATGGCTACACCTTC.

Ten or more counts support this clonotype. The CDR3 reads CASSLVLAGNEQFF. DNA of the CDR3: TGTGCCAGCAGCTTGGTCCTAGCGGGAAATGAGCAGTTCTTC. The chain is built from TRBV5-6 and TRBJ2-1; TRBD2 agrees at 9 bases. V lost 0 bases and J lost 7; bases outside the gene matches: 2. Germline V gene data show CDR1 as SGHDT and CDR2 as YYEEEE. The CDR3 has 14 residues.

This clonotype appeared a few times. This chain links TRBV28 with TRBJ1-3; D call uncertain. The germline V gene has CDR1 MDHEN and CDR2 SYDVKM. With 2 bases removed from V and 4 bases from J, the gap between germline ends came to 12 bases. There are 15 residues in the CDR3. CDR3 sequence (DNA): TGTGCCAGCAGTTTACCAGCCGCATCCGGAAACACCATATATTTT. It encodes CASSLPAASGNTIYF. Looking up the rest from reference TRBV28 and TRBJ1-3 gives the full variable domain: DVKVTQSSRYLVKRTGEKVFLECVQDMDHENMFWYRQDPGLGLRLIYFSYDVKMKEKGDIPEGYSVSREKKERFSLILESASTNQTSMYLCASSLPAASGNTIYFGEGSWLTVV.

This clonotype was seen more than once but under ten times. V gene TRBV24-1 combines with J gene TRBJ2-1, with D perhaps TRBD1 (6 bases). The V gene's germline CDR1 is KGHDR and CDR2 SFDVKD. Trimming took 6 bases from V and 1 from J, leaving 12 bases between them. The CDR3 sequence is 15 residues long. In nucleotides, the CDR3 is TGTGCCACCAGTTTCAGGGGCAAGTCCTACAATGAGCAGTTCTTC. It yields the protein CATSFRGKSYNEQFF.

There are many counts of this clonotype. The genes are TRBV11-2 and TRBJ1-4, with TRBD1 matching 7 bases. The CDR3 is 15 amino acids. With 7 bases clipped from V and 4 bases from J, the junction kept 9 bases outside the gene matches. The V gene's germline CDR1 is SGHAT and CDR2 FQNNGV. The CDR3 region is CASTFLRDSNEKLFF. The DNA of the CDR3 is TGTGCCAGCACGTTCCTCCGGGACAGTAATGAAAAACTGTTTTTT. Supplemented by reference TRBV11-2 and TRBJ1-4, the full variable domain reads EAGVAQSPRYKIIEKRQSVAFWCNPISGHATLYWYQQILGQGPKLLIQFQNNGVVDDSQLPKDRFSAERLKGVDSTLKIQPAKLEDSAVYLCASTFLRDSNEKLFFGSGTQLSVL.

This clonotype was found a few times. The rearrangement links TRBV28 to TRBJ1-4; 7 nucleotides match TRBD1. Unmatched junction bases numbered 14, after V lost 5 bases and J lost 5 bases. This CDR3 contains 17 residues. Germline V CDR1 and CDR2: MDHEN, SYDVKM. In nucleotides, the CDR3 is TGTGCCAGCAGTCATTTTTCAGTGGACAGGCTAAATGAAAAACTGTTTTTT. Translating gives CASSHFSVDRLNEKLFF.

This clonotype has ten or more counts. The genes are TRBV6-5 and TRBJ2-7; no clear D. The CDR3 runs 12 residues. Germline CDR1 and CDR2: MNHEY and SVGAGI. Trimming removed 1 base from V and 6 bases from J, with 7 bases in between. DNA for the CDR3: TGTGCCAGCAGTTACTTCGGTAGCGAGCAGTACTTC. This sequence encodes CASSYFGSEQYF.

In its sample, this clonotype was seen many times. V is TRBV24-1 and J is TRBJ1-5; TRBD1 matches 7 bases. The V and J ends lost 5 bases and 3 bases, in that order; junction bases with no gene match: 6. CDR1 and CDR2 (germline): KGHDR, SFDVKD. The CDR3 extends over 15 amino acids. The CDR3 region is CATSGLTGPNQPQHF. The CDR3 DNA reads as TGTGCCACCAGTGGGCTGACAGGGCCCAATCAGCCCCAGCATTTT.